This entry lists 20 T cell receptor beta chains sequenced from one sample in a study of CD8 T cells in ankylosing spondylitis (dated by TCRdb to the late 2010s). The full study reports these points: A TCR beta motif made up of several highly homologous amino acid variants appeared to be characteristic of blood from ankylosing spondylitis patients.

The antigens for these receptors are not known. Library preparation used 5' RACE. TCRdb records Illumina HiSeq 2500 as the sequencer. TCRdb's own reprocessing of the public reads used fastp at Q25 and MiXCR and kept productive beta chains. Each record represents a unique CDR3 protein, reported with the most common genes and DNA among its rows. This sample has 330,000 or so distinct CDR3 sequences in its table, and less than 9.5% of those were observed once. Roughly 14% of the sample rests with the top ten. The specimen was blood, either unsorted or a sorted T cell fraction (not recorded which). These receptors all stem from a male donor with ankylosing spondylitis.

Many counts were recorded for this clonotype. V is TRBV5-1 and J is TRBJ2-5; D gene uncertain. CDR3 length: 13 amino acids. V was clipped by 0 bases and J by 5 bases, with 8 bases between them. CDR1 and CDR2 (germline): SGHRS, YFSETQ. The CDR3 sequence is CASSLEGWETQYF. The CDR3 nucleotides are TGCGCCAGCAGCTTGGAAGGTTGGGAGACCCAGTACTTC.

This clonotype was seen ten or more times. Here the CDR3 reads CASSSGQGHTEAFF. The CDR3, as DNA: TGCGCCAGCAGCTCGGGACAGGGACACACTGAAGCTTTCTTT. The chain recombines TRBV5-1 with TRBJ1-1; TRBD1 agrees at 9 bases. The CDR3 runs to 14 residues. Germline V gives CDR1 SGHRS, CDR2 YFSETQ. J lost 3 bases, V lost 3 bases, and 3 bases had no gene match.

V gene TRBV5-4 combines with J gene TRBJ2-3, with 8 bases that match TRBD1. The CDR3 is 15 residues long. The germline V gene has CDR1 SGHNT and CDR2 YYREEE (reference sequence). V was pared by 4 bases and J by 3 bases, with 7 bases of the junction left unmatched. The CDR3 region is CASSPGQGATDTQYF. The CDR3 DNA sequence: TGTGCCAGCAGCCCCGGACAGGGCGCAACAGATACGCAGTATTTT.

This clonotype turned up a few times. J is TRBJ2-3 and V is TRBV12-3 or TRBV12-4, with 13 nucleotides matching TRBD2. This CDR3 is built from 16 residues. The trim removed 2 bases at V and 4 bases at J, leaving 3 bases unmatched. CDR3: CASSLLGLAGADTQYF. In DNA form, the CDR3 reads TGTGCCAGCAGTTTACTTGGACTAGCGGGAGCAGATACGCAGTATTTT.

V gene TRBV7-8 combines with J gene TRBJ2-1; D perhaps matches TRBD1 (6 bases). Germline V gene data show CDR1 as SGHVS and CDR2 as FQNEAQ. V was cut by 5 bases and J by 3 bases, with 11 bases left in between. This CDR3 is built from 14 residues. The CDR3 loop is CASSGQSGYNEQFF. The CDR3, as DNA: TGTGCCAGCAGCGGACAGAGCGGCTACAATGAGCAGTTCTTC. Full variable domain (outside the CDR3, taken from reference TRBV7-8 and TRBJ2-1): GAGVSQSPRYKVAKRGQDVALRCDPISGHVSLFWYQQALGQGPEFLTYFQNEAQLDKSGLPSDRFFAERPEGSVSTLKIQRTQQEDSAVYLCASSGQSGYNEQFFGPGTRLTVL.

This clonotype came up a few times. The chain combines TRBV5-1 with TRBJ2-7; D not resolved. V was pared by 1 base and J by 6 bases, with 14 bases between. Germline CDR1 is SGHRS and CDR2 is YFSETQ. The CDR3 extends over 14 amino acids. CDR3 sequence reads: CASSLTMGSIEQYF. The CDR3 DNA reads as TGCGCCAGCAGCTTGACGATGGGCTCGATCGAGCAGTACTTC.

There are a few counts of this clonotype. The chain employs TRBV4-1 and TRBJ2-7; D call uncertain. The CDR3 sequence is 15 residues long. Trimming took off 2 bases at V and 2 bases at J, with 13 bases between the two ends. Germline V gene data show CDR1 as MGHRA and CDR2 as YSYEKL. CDR3 protein: CASSQFSDLPYEQYF. As DNA, the CDR3 is TGCGCCAGCAGCCAATTTTCTGACCTCCCCTACGAGCAGTACTTC.

This clonotype was observed a handful of times. The chain is built from TRBV12-3 or TRBV12-4 and TRBJ2-7; the D gene is possibly TRBD2 (6 bases). Trimming took 6 bases from V and 5 from J, leaving 20 bases between them. The CDR3 runs 15 residues. CDR3 in amino acids: CASRTGTLGSDEQYF. The CDR3 DNA sequence: TGTGCCAGCAGGACCGGGACTTTGGGCAGCGACGAGCAGTACTTC.

This chain uses TRBV7-6 with TRBJ1-4; 7 bases align to TRBD1. Per the germline V gene, CDR1 is SGHVS and CDR2 is FNYEAQ. The CDR3 spans 12 residues. Trimming removed 1 base from V and 13 bases from J; junction bases left unmatched: 3. In DNA, the CDR3 is TGTGCCAGCAGCTTAGAGCAGGGGGTACTGTTTTTT. Translating it yields CASSLEQGVLFF. The entire variable domain, with the rest obtained from reference TRBV7-6 and TRBJ1-4, is as follows: GAGVSQSPRYKVTKRGQDVALRCDPISGHVSLYWYRQALGQGPEFLTYFNYEAQQDKSGLPNDRFSAERPEGSISTLTIQRTEQRDSAMYRCASSLEQGVLFFGSGTQLSVL.

This rearrangement joins TRBV11-1 to TRBJ2-1, with 12 positions matching TRBD2. V lost 5 bases, J lost 2 bases, and 4 bases stayed unmatched. Germline V CDR1 and CDR2: SGHAT, FQDESV (reference sequence). CDR3 length: 16 amino acids. Here the CDR3 DNA reads TGTGCCAGCAGCGACCGACTAGCGGGGGCCTACAATGAGCAGTTCTTC. This gives the protein CASSDRLAGAYNEQFF.

The chain uses TRBV5-1 and TRBJ2-3; 7 bases align to TRBD2. Per the germline V gene, CDR1 is SGHRS and CDR2 is YFSETQ. Trimming at V came to 3 bases and at J to 2 bases, leaving 6 bases not matched to a gene. This CDR3 is 15 amino acids long. The DNA for the CDR3 is TGCGCCAGCAGCTCCCTAGCGGAGTTCACAGATACGCAGTATTTT. Protein: CASSSLAEFTDTQYF.

This clonotype was detected a few times. The chain uses TRBV25-1 and TRBJ2-7, with D possibly called TRBD1 or TRBD2 (6 bases each). The V end lost 6 bases, the J end lost 2 bases, and 14 bases lay between the germline ends. Germline CDR1 is MGHDK and CDR2 is SYGVNS. This CDR3 is 14 amino acids long. Here the CDR3 DNA reads TGTGCCAGCAGGAGAGGGGGGACCCCCTACGAGCAGTACTTC. This encodes CASRRGGTPYEQYF.

In its sample, this clonotype was seen a few times. The CDR3 loop reads CASSSGGTGGNQPQHF. For the CDR3, the DNA is TGTGCCAGCAGCTCCGGCGGGACAGGGGGGAATCAGCCCCAGCATTTT. The chain couples TRBV7-2 to TRBJ1-5; TRBD1 agrees at 11 bases. The junction had 6 bases not matched to a gene; V was cut back by 4 bases and J by 4 bases. The CDR3 extends over 16 amino acids. Germline-derived CDR1 and CDR2 are SGHTA and FQGNSA.

The rearrangement links TRBV5-1 to TRBJ2-7; either TRBD1 or TRBD2 may supply D (5 bases each). Germline lookup yields CDR1 SGHRS and CDR2 YFSETQ. Trimming left V 6 bases short and J 1 base short, with 14 bases between. The CDR3 has 14 amino acids. This chain's CDR3 is CASTPGRLSYEQYF. CDR3 nucleotides: TGCGCCAGCACTCCGGGACGATTATCCTACGAGCAGTACTTC.

This clonotype was observed a few times. The rearrangement uses TRBV7-9 and TRBJ1-2; D possibly corresponds to TRBD1 (6 bases). The CDR3 sequence is 15 residues long. V lost 0 bases and J lost 4, with 12 bases in between. Germline V CDR1 and CDR2: SEHNR, FQNEAQ (reference sequence). The CDR3 region has the DNA TGTGCCAGCAGCTTAGCGATGACAGGCGTCTATGGCTACACCTTC. It is translated as CASSLAMTGVYGYTF.

This clonotype was detected a few times. The chain is built from TRBV11-2 and TRBJ2-5; D may be TRBD2 (7 bases). There are 15 residues in the CDR3. V dropped 1 base and J dropped 4 bases, with 13 bases sitting between them. CDR1 SGHAT and CDR2 FQNNGV come from the germline V gene. The CDR3 loop reads CASSLVAGAAETQYF. Written as DNA, the CDR3 is TGTGCCAGCAGCTTAGTCGCGGGGGCAGCAGAGACCCAGTACTTC.

This clonotype was detected a few times. V usage is TRBV12-3 or TRBV12-4 and J usage is TRBJ1-5; 7 positions agree with TRBD1. V shed 3 bases, J shed 0 bases, and the junction held 11 bases outside the gene matches. The CDR3 runs 18 residues. CDR3 bases: TGTGCCAGCAGTTTTGGCCAGGGGGGCCATTATAGCAATCAGCCCCAGCATTTT. Translation: CASSFGQGGHYSNQPQHF.

This clonotype appeared a few times. CDR3 protein: CASSPPTGRLAYEQYF. As DNA, the CDR3 is TGTGCCAGCTCACCACCAACAGGGCGTCTAGCTTACGAGCAGTACTTC. This rearrangement joins TRBV18 to TRBJ2-7; the D gene is possibly TRBD1 (6 bases). The CDR3 has 16 residues. Trimming removed 0 bases from V and 4 bases from J, with 16 bases in between. The germline gives CDR1 KGHSH, CDR2 LQKENI.

This chain connects TRBV3-1 to TRBJ1-4, with D unclear. Germline assignment: CDR1 LGHDT and CDR2 YNNKEL (reference sequence). The CDR3 runs 17 residues. Deletions cut 0 bases from V and 5 bases from J, with 16 bases between. This CDR3 is CASSQDPTFLWNEKLFF. The CDR3 bases are TGTGCCAGCAGCCAAGATCCCACCTTCCTATGGAATGAAAAACTGTTTTTT.

The chain links TRBV3-1 to TRBJ1-2; D is uncertain. V was shortened by 3 bases and J by 4 bases, with 12 bases between the two germline ends. Germline-derived CDR1 and CDR2 are LGHDT and YNNKEL (reference sequence). The CDR3 has 14 amino acids. The CDR3 nucleotides are TGTGCCAGCAGCCAGCTGAAAGGGCGCTATGGCTACACCTTC. Protein product: CASSQLKGRYGYTF.